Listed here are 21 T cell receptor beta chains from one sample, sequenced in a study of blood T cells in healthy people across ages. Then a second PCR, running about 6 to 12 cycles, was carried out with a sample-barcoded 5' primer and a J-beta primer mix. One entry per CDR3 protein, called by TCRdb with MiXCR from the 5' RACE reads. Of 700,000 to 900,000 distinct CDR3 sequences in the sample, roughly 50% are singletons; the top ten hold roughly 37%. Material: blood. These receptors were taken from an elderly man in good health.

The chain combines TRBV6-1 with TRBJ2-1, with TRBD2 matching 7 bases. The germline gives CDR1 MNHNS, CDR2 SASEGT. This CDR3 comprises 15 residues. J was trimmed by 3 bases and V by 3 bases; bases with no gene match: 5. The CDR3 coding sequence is TGTGCCAGCAGTGATATGATAGCGGGCTACAATGAGCAGTTCTTC. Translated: CASSDMIAGYNEQFF.

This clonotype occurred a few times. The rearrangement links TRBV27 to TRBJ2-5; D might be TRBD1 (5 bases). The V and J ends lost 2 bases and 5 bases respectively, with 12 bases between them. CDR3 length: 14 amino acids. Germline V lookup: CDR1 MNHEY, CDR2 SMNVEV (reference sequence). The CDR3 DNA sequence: TGTGCCAGCAGTTTAGCAGGGTTCGGGGAGACCCAGTACTTC. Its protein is CASSLAGFGETQYF.

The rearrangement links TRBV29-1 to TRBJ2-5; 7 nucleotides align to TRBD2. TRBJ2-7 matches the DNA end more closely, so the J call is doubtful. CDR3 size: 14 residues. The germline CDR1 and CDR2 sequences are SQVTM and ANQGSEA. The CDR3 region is CSVPGSGAAYEQYF. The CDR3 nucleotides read TGCAGCGTGCCGGGGAGCGGGGCGGCCTACGAGCAGTACTTC.

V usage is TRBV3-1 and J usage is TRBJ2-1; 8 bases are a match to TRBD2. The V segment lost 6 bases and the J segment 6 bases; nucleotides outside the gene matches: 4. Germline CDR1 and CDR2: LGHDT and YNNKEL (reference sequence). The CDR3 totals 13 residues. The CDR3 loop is CASRTGGGNEQFF. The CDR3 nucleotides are TGTGCCAGCAGGACGGGGGGGGGCAATGAGCAGTTCTTC.

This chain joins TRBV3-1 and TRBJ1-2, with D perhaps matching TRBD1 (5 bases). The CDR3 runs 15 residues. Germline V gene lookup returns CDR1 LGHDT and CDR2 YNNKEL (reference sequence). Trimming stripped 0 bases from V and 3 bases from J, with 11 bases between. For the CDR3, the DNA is TGTGCCAGCAGCCAAGATCTTGTAGGGGACTATGGCTACACCTTC. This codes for CASSQDLVGDYGYTF. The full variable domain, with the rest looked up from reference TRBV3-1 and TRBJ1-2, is DTAVSQTPKYLVTQMGNDKSIKCEQNLGHDTMYWYKQDSKKFLKIMFSYNNKELIINETVPNRFSPKSPDKAHLNLHINSLELGDSAVYFCASSQDLVGDYGYTFGSGTRLTVV.

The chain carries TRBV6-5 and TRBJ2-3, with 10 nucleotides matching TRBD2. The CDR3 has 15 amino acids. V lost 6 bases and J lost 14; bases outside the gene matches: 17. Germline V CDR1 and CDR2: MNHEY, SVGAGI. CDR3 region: CASRTLTSGHRYAYF. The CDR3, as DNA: TGTGCCAGCAGGACCCTGACTAGCGGGCACAGATACGCGTATTTT.

CDR3 amino acids: CASSQTSGNTDTQYF. CDR3 DNA sequence: TGTGCCAGCAGCCAGACTAGCGGGAACACAGATACGCAGTATTTT. The chain joins TRBV7-2 to TRBJ2-3; 11 positions match TRBD2. From germline, CDR1 is SGHTA and CDR2 FQGNSA. This CDR3 region has 15 residues. V shed 5 bases, J shed 2 bases, and the junction held 3 bases outside the gene matches.

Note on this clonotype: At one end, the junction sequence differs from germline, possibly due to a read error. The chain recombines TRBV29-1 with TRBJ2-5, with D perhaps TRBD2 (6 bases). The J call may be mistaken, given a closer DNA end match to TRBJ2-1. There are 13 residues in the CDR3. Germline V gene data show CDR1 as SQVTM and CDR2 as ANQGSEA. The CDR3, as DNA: TGCAGCGTTGAAGACAGGAGGGTCAATGACCAGTTCTTC. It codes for CSVEDRRVNDQFF.

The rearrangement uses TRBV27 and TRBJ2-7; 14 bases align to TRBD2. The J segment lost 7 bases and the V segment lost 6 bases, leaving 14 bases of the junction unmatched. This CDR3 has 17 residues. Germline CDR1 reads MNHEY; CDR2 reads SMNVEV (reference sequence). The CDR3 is CASRPLGLAGELGEQYF. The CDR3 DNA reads TGTGCCAGCAGGCCCCTGGGACTAGCGGGAGAACTAGGAGAGCAGTACTTC.

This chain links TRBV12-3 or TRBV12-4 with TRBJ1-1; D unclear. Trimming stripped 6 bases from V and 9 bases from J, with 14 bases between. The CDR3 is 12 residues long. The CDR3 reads CASRDYSVKAFF. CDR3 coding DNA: TGTGCCAGCAGGGACTACAGCGTTAAAGCTTTCTTT.

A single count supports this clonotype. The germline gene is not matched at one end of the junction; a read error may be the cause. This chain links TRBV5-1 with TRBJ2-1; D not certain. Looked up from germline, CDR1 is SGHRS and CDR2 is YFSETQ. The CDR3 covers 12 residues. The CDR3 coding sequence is TGCACCAGCAGCAAAACCTACAATGAGCAGTTCTTC. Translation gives CTSSKTYNEQFF.

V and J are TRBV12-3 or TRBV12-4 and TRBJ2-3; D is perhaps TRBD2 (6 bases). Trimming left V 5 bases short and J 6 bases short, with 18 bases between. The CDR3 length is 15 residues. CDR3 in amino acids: CASSRERLGGDTQYF. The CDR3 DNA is TGTGCCAGCAGTCGGGAGCGGCTCGGTGGTGATACGCAGTATTTT.

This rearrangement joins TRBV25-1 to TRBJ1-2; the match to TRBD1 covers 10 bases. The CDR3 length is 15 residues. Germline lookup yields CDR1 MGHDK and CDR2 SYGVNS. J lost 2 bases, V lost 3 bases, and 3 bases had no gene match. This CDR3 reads CASSDRDRGNYGYTF. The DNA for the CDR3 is TGTGCCAGCAGTGACCGGGACAGGGGAAACTATGGCTACACCTTC.

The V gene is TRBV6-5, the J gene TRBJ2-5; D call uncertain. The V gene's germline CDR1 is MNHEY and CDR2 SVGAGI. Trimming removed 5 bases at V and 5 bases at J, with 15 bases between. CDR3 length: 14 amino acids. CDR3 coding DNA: TGTGCCAGCAGTGCCAACGGTTATGAGGAGACCCAGTACTTC. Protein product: CASSANGYEETQYF.

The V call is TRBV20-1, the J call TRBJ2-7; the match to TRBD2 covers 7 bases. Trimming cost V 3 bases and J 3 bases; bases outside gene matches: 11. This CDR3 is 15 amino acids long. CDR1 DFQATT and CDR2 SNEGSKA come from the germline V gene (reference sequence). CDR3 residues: CSARGPGTTIYEQYF. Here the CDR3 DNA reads TGCAGTGCTAGGGGACCCGGGACTACCATCTACGAGCAGTACTTC.

The CDR3 loop reads CSADRLASYEQYF. Written as DNA, the CDR3 is TGCAGTGCTGACCGACTAGCCTCATACGAGCAGTACTTC. V is TRBV20-1 and J is TRBJ2-5, with 7 nucleotides matching TRBD2. TRBJ2-7 explains the end of the DNA better; the J call may be wrong. CDR1 and CDR2 from the germline V gene are DFQATT and SNEGSKA (reference sequence). This CDR3 region has 13 residues.

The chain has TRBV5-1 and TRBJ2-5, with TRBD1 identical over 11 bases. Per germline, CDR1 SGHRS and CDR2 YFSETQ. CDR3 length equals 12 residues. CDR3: CGGTGGQETQYF. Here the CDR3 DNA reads TGCGGAGGGACAGGGGGCCAAGAGACCCAGTACTTC.

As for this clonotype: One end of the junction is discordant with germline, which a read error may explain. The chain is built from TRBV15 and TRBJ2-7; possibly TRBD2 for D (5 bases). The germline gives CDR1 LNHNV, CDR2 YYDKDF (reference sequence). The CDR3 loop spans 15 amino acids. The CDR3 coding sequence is TGTGCCTCCAGCAGAAAAACCGGGATCTCCTACGAGCAGTACTTC. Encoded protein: CASSRKTGISYEQYF.

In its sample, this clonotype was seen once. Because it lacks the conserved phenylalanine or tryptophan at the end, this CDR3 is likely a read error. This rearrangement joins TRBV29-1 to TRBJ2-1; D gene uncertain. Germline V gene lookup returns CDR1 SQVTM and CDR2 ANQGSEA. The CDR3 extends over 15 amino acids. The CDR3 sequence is CTVSTLWGFDNEQFL. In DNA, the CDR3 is TGCACCGTATCGACCCTTTGGGGATTCGACAATGAGCAGTTCTTG.

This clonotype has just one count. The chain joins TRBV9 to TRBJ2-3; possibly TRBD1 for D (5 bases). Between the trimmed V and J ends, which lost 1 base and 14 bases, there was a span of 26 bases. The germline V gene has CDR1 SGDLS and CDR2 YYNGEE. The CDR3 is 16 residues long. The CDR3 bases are TGTGCCAGCAGCGTAAGGGGCAGGGCCCTCGACAGAGACGCGTATTTT. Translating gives CASSVRGRALDRDAYF. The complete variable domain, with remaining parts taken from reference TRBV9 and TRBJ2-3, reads DSGVTQTPKHLITATGQRVTLRCSPRSGDLSVYWYQQSLDQGLQFLIQYYNGEERAKGNILERFSAQQFPDLHSELNLSSLELGDSALYFCASSVRGRALDRDAYFGPGTRLTVL.

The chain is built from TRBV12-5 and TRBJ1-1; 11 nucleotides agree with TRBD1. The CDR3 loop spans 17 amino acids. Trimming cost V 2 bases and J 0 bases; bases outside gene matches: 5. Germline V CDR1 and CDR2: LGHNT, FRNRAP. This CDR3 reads CASGLPKGQGVNTEAFF. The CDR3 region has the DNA TGTGCTAGTGGTTTGCCAAAGGGACAGGGGGTGAACACTGAAGCTTTCTTT.